This T cell receptor (beta chain) was observed in a study of HIV-infected patients and healthy controls. Study results and caveats: HIV-infected repertoires had significantly higher mean Gini indices than controls, possibly reflecting oligoclonality.

No cell fractionation was done, so the repertoire covers all unsorted peripheral blood T cells. Many counts were recorded for this clonotype. Antigen specificity is unknown. V lost 2 bases, J lost 0 bases, and 1 base stayed unmatched. The CDR3 is 14 residues long. The V gene's germline CDR1 is SGHRS and CDR2 YFSETQ. About 480 ng RNA was reverse transcribed with alpha and beta constant-region primers. Alpha and beta chain libraries were made separately by chain-specific third strand synthesis with multiplexing indices. The library had 12-nucleotide molecular identifiers formed by two random hexamers joined together. TCRdb analysed the 5' RACE reads with MiXCR anew, one entry per CDR3 protein. The table lists several thousand distinct CDR3 sequences, about 9.4% of them singletons.

The chain links TRBV5-1 to TRBJ2-5; 7 bases match TRBD1. The source material was blood, sampled before antiretroviral therapy. The TCR was taken from an adult with HIV infection. CDR3 sequence reads: CASSLGTDQETQYF. The DNA for the CDR3 is TGCGCCAGCAGCTTAGGGACAGACCAAGAGACCCAGTACTTC.